This is a list of T cell receptor beta chains from one sample in a study of cytomegalovirus exposure and HLA in healthy donors. Sequencing used immunoSEQ multiplex PCR; TCRdb keeps in-frame clones, though not all of them. The sample includes about 150,000 clones, about three quarters of them seen just once. The material sequenced was PBMCs. The receptors were sampled from a female donor in good health and CMV-seropositive. Each CDR3 is given with its conserved first and last residue. The order of the fields is J gene, D gene, V gene, CDR3 protein. A D gene is named only where the DNA matches it firmly.

>TRBJ2-6|NA|TRBV6-4
CASSDSYGANVLTF
>TRBJ1-1|TRBD1|TRBV29-1
CSVETGGFTEAFF
>TRBJ2-5|NA|TRBV5-1
CASSLKNWGESTLETQYF
>TRBJ1-4|TRBD1|TRBV7-9
CASSSAGTENEKLFF
>TRBJ2-5|NA|TRBV18
CASSPPGQAQETQYF
>TRBJ1-4|TRBD1|TRBV9
CASSVGQGKEKLFF
>TRBJ1-2|NA|TRBV29-1
CSVEGGDGYTF
>TRBJ2-7|NA|TRBV29-1
CSVDEQGVNEQYF
>TRBJ2-3|TRBD2|TRBV28
CASSSSSIAGASTDTQYF
>TRBJ1-3|NA|TRBV6-5
CASSYSSGAGNTIYF
>TRBJ1-1|TRBD1|TRBV4-1
CASSQWDRVYTEAFF
>TRBJ1-1|TRBD1|TRBV5-1
CASSYSGGAGVTEAFF
>TRBJ1-1|NA|TRBV5-1
CASSLGGPQGAEAFF
>TRBJ1-1|TRBD1|TRBV2
CASKPGQGNTEAFF
>TRBJ2-6|TRBD1|TRBV7-3
CASSATGGYSGANVLTF
>TRBJ1-4|TRBD1|TRBV10-3
CATASGQGREKLFF
>TRBJ2-7|TRBD1|TRBV6-6
CASSSWTGGDEQYF
>TRBJ2-2|TRBD2|TRBV4-1
CASKPLAGEVTGELFF
>TRBJ2-7|NA|TRBV19
CASSLALRYEQYF
>TRBJ2-1|TRBD1|TRBV14
CASRPWPGQGADNEQFF
>TRBJ2-5|NA|TRBV25-1
CASSPTGDLTVQETQYF
>TRBJ2-7|NA|TRBV6-1
CASSEAHSSYEQYF
>TRBJ1-3|NA|TRBV10-3
CAISESRGTSGNTIYF
>TRBJ1-5|TRBD1|TRBV6-6
CASSSGQGRPQHF
>TRBJ2-5|NA|TRBV11-2
CASSRTASQETQYF
>TRBJ2-5|NA|TRBV9
CASSPRRELQETQYF
>TRBJ1-2|NA|TRBV7-9
CASSSQTGSYGYTF
>TRBJ2-1|TRBD2|TRBV28
CASSSPGLASSEQFF
>TRBJ2-3|TRBD1|TRBV7-2
CASSRWDRLSTDTQYF
>TRBJ2-2|TRBD2|TRBV30
CAWSSGGADTGELFF
>TRBJ2-7|TRBD1|TRBV10-2
CASSESGDRGLRYF
>TRBJ2-1|TRBD2|TRBV29-1
CSVEGLAGGSSYNEQFF
>TRBJ1-2|NA|TRBV6-5
CASKRGSLDGGYTF
>TRBJ2-5|NA|TRBV14
CASSPDSGLYQETQYF
>TRBJ2-2|TRBD2|TRBV12-5
CASGLSSSGRNTGELFF
>TRBJ1-5|TRBD1|TRBV5-1
CASSLQGGNQPQHF
>TRBJ1-2|NA|TRBV30
CAWSLLQGITYGYTF
>TRBJ2-3|NA|TRBV7-8
CASSLVDRRKPTDTQYF
>TRBJ1-1|TRBD1|TRBV6-5
CASSYSRTGGYGEAFF
>TRBJ2-5|TRBD2|TRBV30
CAWTVAGGRWETQYF
>TRBJ1-1|TRBD1|TRBV18
CASKSQGSTEAFF
>TRBJ1-1|NA|TRBV29-1
CSVQGRMNTEAFF
>TRBJ2-1|TRBD1|TRBV5-6
CASSLGDSIYNEQFF
>TRBJ1-5|NA|TRBV6-1
CASSGFDSPNQPQHF
>TRBJ1-4|TRBD1|TRBV4-2
CASSQTGVTTNEKLFF
>TRBJ2-2|TRBD2|TRBV7-9
CASSLGLAGSSSGELFF
>TRBJ2-3|TRBD2|TRBV5-1
CASSLYRTSGGLDTQYF
>TRBJ2-3|TRBD2|TRBV2
CASTLAGGLTDTQYF
>TRBJ2-7|NA|TRBV27
CASSDLGAGVNEQYF
>TRBJ2-1|TRBD2|TRBV30
CAWSPGWLAGGYNEQFF
>TRBJ1-1|NA|TRBV19
CASSITENTEAFF
>TRBJ1-5|NA|TRBV7-2
CASSLGPGLQDQPQHF
>TRBJ1-6|NA|TRBV7-3
CASSLFPGSSYNSPLHF
>TRBJ2-2|TRBD1|TRBV10-3
CAISEGQGAWELFF
>NA|NA|TRBV6-6
CASRRGQNYEQYF
>TRBJ2-7|TRBD1|TRBV18
CASSPGKGAGYEQYF
>TRBJ1-5|NA|TRBV9
CASSVDAGSSNQPQHF